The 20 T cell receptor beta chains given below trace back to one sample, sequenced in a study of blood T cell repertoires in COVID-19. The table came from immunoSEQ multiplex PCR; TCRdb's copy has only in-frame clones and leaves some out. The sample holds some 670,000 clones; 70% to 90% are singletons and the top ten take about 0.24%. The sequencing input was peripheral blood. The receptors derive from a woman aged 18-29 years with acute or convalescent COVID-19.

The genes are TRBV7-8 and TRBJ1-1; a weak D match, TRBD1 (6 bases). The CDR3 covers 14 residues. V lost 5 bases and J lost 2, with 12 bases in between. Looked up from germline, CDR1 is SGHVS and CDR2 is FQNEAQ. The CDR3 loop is CASSPTGQNTEAFF. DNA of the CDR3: TGTGCCAGCAGCCCTACGGGACAAAACACTGAAGCTTTCTTT. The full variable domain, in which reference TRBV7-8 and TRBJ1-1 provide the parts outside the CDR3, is GAGVSQSPRYKVAKRGQDVALRCDPISGHVSLFWYQQALGQGPEFLTYFQNEAQLDKSGLPSDRFFAERPEGSVSTLKIQRTQQEDSAVYLCASSPTGQNTEAFFGQGTRLTVV.

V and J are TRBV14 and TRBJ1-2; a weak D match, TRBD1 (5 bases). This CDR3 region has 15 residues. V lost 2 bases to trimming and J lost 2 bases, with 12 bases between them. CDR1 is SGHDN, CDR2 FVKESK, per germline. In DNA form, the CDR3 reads TGTGCCAGCAGCCAATGGGGCAGCGAAAACTATGGCTACACCTTC. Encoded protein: CASSQWGSENYGYTF.

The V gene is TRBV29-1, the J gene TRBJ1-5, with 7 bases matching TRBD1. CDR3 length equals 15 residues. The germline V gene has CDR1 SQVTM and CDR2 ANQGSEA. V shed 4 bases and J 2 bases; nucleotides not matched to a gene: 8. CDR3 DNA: TGCAGCGTTGCTACAGGGGATTGGGGCAATCAGCCCCAGCATTTT. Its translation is CSVATGDWGNQPQHF.

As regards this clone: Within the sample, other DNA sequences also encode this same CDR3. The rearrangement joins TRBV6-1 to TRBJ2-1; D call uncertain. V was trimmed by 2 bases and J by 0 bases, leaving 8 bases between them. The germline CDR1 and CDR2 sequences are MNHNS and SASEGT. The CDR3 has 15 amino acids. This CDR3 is CASSELAGSYNEQFF. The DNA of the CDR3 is TGTGCCAGCAGTGAACTGGCAGGCTCCTACAATGAGCAGTTCTTC.

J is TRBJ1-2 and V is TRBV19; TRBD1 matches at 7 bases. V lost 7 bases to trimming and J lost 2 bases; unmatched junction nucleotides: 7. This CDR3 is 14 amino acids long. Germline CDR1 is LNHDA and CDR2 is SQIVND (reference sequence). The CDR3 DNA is TGTGCCAGTAAGAGGACAGGAGGAAACTATGGCTACACCTTC. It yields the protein CASKRTGGNYGYTF.

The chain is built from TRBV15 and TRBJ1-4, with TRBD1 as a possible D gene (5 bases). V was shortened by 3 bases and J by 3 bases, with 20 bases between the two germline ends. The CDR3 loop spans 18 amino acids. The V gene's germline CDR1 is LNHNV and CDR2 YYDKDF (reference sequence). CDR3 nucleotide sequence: TGTGCCACCAGCAGCCCCCACCCGAAAGACAGCCCTAATGAAAAACTGTTTTTT. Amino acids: CATSSPHPKDSPNEKLFF.

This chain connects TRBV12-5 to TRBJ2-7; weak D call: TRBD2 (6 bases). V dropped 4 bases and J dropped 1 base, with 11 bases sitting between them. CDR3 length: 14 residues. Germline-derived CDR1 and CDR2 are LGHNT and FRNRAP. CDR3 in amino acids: CASGSGLGSYEQYF. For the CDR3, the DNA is TGTGCTAGTGGTTCGGGACTGGGATCCTACGAGCAGTACTTC.

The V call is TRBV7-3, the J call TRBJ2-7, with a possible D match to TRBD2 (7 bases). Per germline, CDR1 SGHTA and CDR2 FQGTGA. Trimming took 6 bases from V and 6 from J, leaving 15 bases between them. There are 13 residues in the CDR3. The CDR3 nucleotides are TGTGCCAGCAGTCGAGAGGGGGGGCGCGAGCAGTACTTC. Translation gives CASSREGGREQYF.

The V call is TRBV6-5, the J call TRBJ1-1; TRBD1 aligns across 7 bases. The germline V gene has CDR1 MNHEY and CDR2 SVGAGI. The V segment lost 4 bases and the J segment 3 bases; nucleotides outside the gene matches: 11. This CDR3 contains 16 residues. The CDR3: CASSSDREVVDTEAFF. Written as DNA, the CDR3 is TGTGCCAGCAGTTCTGACAGGGAGGTTGTGGACACTGAAGCTTTCTTT.

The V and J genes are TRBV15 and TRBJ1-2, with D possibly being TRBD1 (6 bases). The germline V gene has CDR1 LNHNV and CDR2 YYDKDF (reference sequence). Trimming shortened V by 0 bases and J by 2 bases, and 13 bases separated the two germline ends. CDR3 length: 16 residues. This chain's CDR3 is CATSRDNLDRNYGYTF. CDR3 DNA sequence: TGTGCCACCAGCAGAGATAACCTCGACAGGAACTATGGCTACACCTTC.

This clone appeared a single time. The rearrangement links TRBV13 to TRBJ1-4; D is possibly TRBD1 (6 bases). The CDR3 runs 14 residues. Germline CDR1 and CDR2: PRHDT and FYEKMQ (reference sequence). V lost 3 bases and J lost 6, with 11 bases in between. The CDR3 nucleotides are TGTGCCAGCAGCTTGGGCAGGGGATATGAAAAACTGTTTTTT. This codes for CASSLGRGYEKLFF. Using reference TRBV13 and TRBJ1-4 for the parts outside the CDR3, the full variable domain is AAGVIQSPRHLIKEKRETATLKCYPIPRHDTVYWYQQGPGQDPQFLISFYEKMQSDKGSIPDRFSAQQFSDYHSELNMSSLELGDSALYFCASSLGRGYEKLFFGSGTQLSVL.

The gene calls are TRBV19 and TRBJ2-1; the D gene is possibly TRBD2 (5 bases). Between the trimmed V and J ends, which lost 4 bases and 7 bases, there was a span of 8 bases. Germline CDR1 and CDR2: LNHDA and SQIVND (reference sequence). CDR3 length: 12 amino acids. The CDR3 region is CASSTGGNEQFF. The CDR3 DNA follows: TGTGCCAGTAGTACGGGCGGGAATGAGCAGTTCTTC.

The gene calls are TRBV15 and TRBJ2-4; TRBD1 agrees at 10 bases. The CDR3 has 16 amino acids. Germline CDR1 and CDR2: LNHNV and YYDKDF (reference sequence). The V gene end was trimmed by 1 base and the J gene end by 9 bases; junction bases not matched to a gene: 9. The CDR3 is CATSRGDGTGVVIQYF. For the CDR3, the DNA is TGTGCCACCAGCAGAGGCGACGGGACAGGGGTTGTCATTCAGTACTTC.

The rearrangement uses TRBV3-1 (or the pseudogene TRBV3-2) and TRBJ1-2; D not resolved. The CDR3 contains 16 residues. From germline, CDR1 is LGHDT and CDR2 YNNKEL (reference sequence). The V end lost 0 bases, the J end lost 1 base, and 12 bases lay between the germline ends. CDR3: CASSQEGGEFNYGYTF. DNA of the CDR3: TGTGCCAGCAGCCAAGAGGGCGGGGAATTTAACTATGGCTACACCTTC.

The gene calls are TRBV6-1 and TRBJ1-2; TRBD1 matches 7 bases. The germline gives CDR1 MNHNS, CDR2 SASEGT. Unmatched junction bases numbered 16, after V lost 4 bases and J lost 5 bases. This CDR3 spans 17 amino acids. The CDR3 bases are TGTGCCAGCAGTGGAAGCCCAACACAGGGGTCCAAATATGGCTACACCTTC. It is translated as CASSGSPTQGSKYGYTF.

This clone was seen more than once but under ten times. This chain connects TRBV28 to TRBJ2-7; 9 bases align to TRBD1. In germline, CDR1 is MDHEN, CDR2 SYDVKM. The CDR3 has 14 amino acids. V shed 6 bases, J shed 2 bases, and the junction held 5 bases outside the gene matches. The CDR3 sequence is CASRIGTGPYEQYF. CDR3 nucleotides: TGTGCCAGCAGGATCGGGACAGGGCCCTACGAGCAGTACTTC.

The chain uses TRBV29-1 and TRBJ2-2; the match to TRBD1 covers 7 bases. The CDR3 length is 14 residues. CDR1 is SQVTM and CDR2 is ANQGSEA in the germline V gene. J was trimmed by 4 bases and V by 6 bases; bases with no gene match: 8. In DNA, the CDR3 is TGCAGCGTCATGACAGGGACGGCCACCGGGGAGCTGTTTTTT. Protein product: CSVMTGTATGELFF.

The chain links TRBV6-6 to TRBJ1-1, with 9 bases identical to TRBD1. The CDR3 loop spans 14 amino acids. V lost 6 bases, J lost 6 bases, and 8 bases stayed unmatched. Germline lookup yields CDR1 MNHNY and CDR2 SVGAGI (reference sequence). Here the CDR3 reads CASSPGQGLAEAFF. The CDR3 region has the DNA TGTGCCAGCAGCCCGGGACAGGGTTTGGCTGAAGCTTTCTTT.

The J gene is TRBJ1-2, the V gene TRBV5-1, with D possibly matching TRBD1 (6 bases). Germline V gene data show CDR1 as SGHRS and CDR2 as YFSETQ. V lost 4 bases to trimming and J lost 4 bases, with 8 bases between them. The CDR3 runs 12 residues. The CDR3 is CASSRGSYGYTF. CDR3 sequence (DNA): TGCGCCAGCAGCAGGGGGTCCTATGGCTACACCTTC.

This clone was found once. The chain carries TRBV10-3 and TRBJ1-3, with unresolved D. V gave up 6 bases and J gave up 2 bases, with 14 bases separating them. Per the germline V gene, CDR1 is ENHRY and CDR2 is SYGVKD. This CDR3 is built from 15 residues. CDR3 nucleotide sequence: TGTGCCATCAGGAAACAGTCTATTGCTGGAAACACCATATATTTT. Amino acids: CAIRKQSIAGNTIYF.